This is a list of T cell receptor beta chains from one sample in a study of blood T cell repertoires in COVID-19. Clones were sequenced by immunoSEQ multiplex PCR, and TCRdb holds only the in-frame ones, with some missing. The sample includes under 150,000 clones, 75% to 85% seen only once; the top ten take under 5%. Sequences were obtained from peripheral blood. All receptors come from a woman over 75 with acute or convalescent COVID-19. The CDR3 runs from the conserved cysteine through the conserved F or W. Each record gives: CDR3 DNA, CDR3 protein, clone size, J gene, V gene, D gene. The D gene is left open where the match is weak. Size values are once, few and many counts, or a class for expanded clones, and some rows have none.

TGTGCCAGCAGCCCAGATCTGACAGAAAATAGCAATCAGCCCCAGCATTTT | CASSPDLTENSNQPQHF | - | TRBJ1-5 | TRBV3-1/TRBV3-2 | -
TGCGCCAGCAGCCCCAGTTTGAGCGCCCCCGATGAAGCTTTCTTT | CASSPSLSAPDEAFF | - | TRBJ1-1 | TRBV5-1 | -
TGCGCCAGCAGCCTGTACGCGGGAATCGTGGAGACCCAGTACTTC | CASSLYAGIVETQYF | once | TRBJ2-5 | TRBV5-1 | -
TGTGCCAGCAGTTTAAAGTATTCGGGATGGGACAATGAGCAGTTCTTC | CASSLKYSGWDNEQFF | - | TRBJ2-1 | TRBV27 | -
TGTGCCAGCAGCCTCAAAAGGTTTGGGACAGGCAATCAGCCCCAGCATTTT | CASSLKRFGTGNQPQHF | few | TRBJ1-5 | TRBV5-5 | TRBD1
TGTGCCAGCAGTTCCTCACAGAACACTGAAGCTTTCTTT | CASSSSQNTEAFF | - | TRBJ1-1 | TRBV27 | -
TGTGCCAGCAGCCGGACAGGGCCTAAGGCTGGCTACACCTTC | CASSRTGPKAGYTF | - | TRBJ1-2 | TRBV28 | TRBD1
TGTGCCAGCAGTGAAGACGGGACAGGGTGGCCCCAGCATTTT | CASSEDGTGWPQHF | - | TRBJ1-5 | TRBV2 | TRBD1
TGTGCCTGGAGGGCGAAGGTTACCCCTGGGCCAAATGAAAAACTGTTTTTT | CAWRAKVTPGPNEKLFF | - | TRBJ1-4 | TRBV30 | -
TGTGCCAGTAGTACTCAGACAGGATCCTACGAGCAGTACTTC | CASSTQTGSYEQYF | - | TRBJ2-7 | TRBV19 | -
TGTGCCAGCAGCGTAGGGTTGGGAGACTCAGATACGCAGTATTTT | CASSVGLGDSDTQYF | - | TRBJ2-3 | TRBV9 | -
TGTGCCAGCAGCCCCACGTTGCTCGCGTCTGGAAACACCATATATTTT | CASSPTLLASGNTIYF | - | TRBJ1-3 | TRBV9 | -
TGCGCCAGCAGCCAAGATACGGGGGGGAACACTGAAGCTTTCTTT | CASSQDTGGNTEAFF | - | TRBJ1-1 | TRBV4-3 | -
TGTGCCAGCAGGGACAGGGAAGGGTACGAGCAGTACTTC | CASRDREGYEQYF | - | TRBJ2-7 | TRBV6-5 | TRBD1
TGTGCCAGCAGTGAAGCGCCGGGGTTCGGGGTCGAGCAGTACTTC | CASSEAPGFGVEQYF | - | TRBJ2-7 | TRBV6-1 | -
TGTGCCACCAGCAGAGACGGGGGGTTCTCTGGAAACACCATATATTTT | CATSRDGGFSGNTIYF | - | TRBJ1-3 | TRBV15 | -
TGTGCCATCAGTGACCCGGGACAGGGGGGCGAGACCCAGTACTTC | CAISDPGQGGETQYF | - | TRBJ2-5 | TRBV10-3 | TRBD1
TGTGCCAGCAGTTTACTTGCCGACAGGGTTGGTCTGACCCAGTACTTC | CASSLLADRVGLTQYF | - | TRBJ2-5 | TRBV28 | TRBD1
TGTGCTAGCAGCGCAGTAGGGGGCGGGGAGCTGTTTTTT | CASSAVGGGELFF | - | TRBJ2-2 | TRBV7-7 | -
TGTGCCAGCAGCTTAGCGTGGCAGGGTGGTGATGGCTACACCTTC | CASSLAWQGGDGYTF | - | TRBJ1-2 | TRBV7-8 | -
TGTGCCTGGAGTGTTTCTTCGGGGTCGGACACTGAAGCTTTCTTT | CAWSVSSGSDTEAFF | - | TRBJ1-1 | TRBV30 | -
TGTGCCAGCAGCTTGGCCCCAGGCAGTGGCTACACCTTC | CASSLAPGSGYTF | - | TRBJ1-2 | TRBV5-6 | -
TGTGCCAGCGTCCGACAGGGAGGTACTGAAAAACTGTTTTTT | CASVRQGGTEKLFF | - | TRBJ1-4 | TRBV28 | TRBD1
TGTGCCAGTACCTCTTCTGGGGCCCTTAATGAAAAACTGTTTTTT | CASTSSGALNEKLFF | - | TRBJ1-4 | TRBV19 | -
TGTGCCAGCAGCGCCATACCCGGGGACACTGAAGCTTTCTTT | CASSAIPGDTEAFF | - | TRBJ1-1 | TRBV7-2 | -
TGTGCCAGCAGTCAACAGGGGCCCTATAATTCACCCCTCCACTTT | CASSQQGPYNSPLHF | once | TRBJ1-6 | TRBV2 | TRBD1
TGCGCCAGCAGCCGGGAGACGAGCTCCTATAATTCACCCCTCCACTTT | CASSRETSSYNSPLHF | - | TRBJ1-6 | TRBV4-1 | -
TGCGCCAGCAGCACAACTTCGGGGGTTAACGCTGAAGCTTTCTTT | CASSTTSGVNAEAFF | - | TRBJ1-1 | TRBV5-1 | -
TGTGCCAGCAGCTACCAGACAGGAACGAACACCGGGGAGCTGTTTTTT | CASSYQTGTNTGELFF | - | TRBJ2-2 | TRBV5-8 | -
TGTGCCAGCAGCAAAAGGTATTGCAGGATGAATCAGCCCCAGCATTTT | CASSKRYCRMNQPQHF | - | TRBJ1-5 | TRBV21-1 | -
TGTGCCAGCAGCTATCGACAGCCGGAGGGCCCCCTCTATGGCTACACCTTC | CASSYRQPEGPLYGYTF | - | TRBJ1-2 | TRBV11-3 | -
TGTGCCAGCGGCCAGACAGGATCTCCCAATCAGCCCCAGCATTTT | CASGQTGSPNQPQHF | - | TRBJ1-5 | TRBV2 | -
TGTGCCAGCAGCTTAGCGGGGACTAGCGGGGGGGCGACCCAGTACTTC | CASSLAGTSGGATQYF | - | TRBJ2-5 | TRBV7-2 | TRBD2
TGCGCCAGCAGCTTGGACGCCGGGACAACGAATTCACCCCTCCACTTT | CASSLDAGTTNSPLHF | - | TRBJ1-6 | TRBV5-1 | -
TGTGCCAGCAACTCCTATCTTAGCGGAGTGGCCTACGAGCAGTACTTC | CASNSYLSGVAYEQYF | - | TRBJ2-7 | TRBV27 | -
TGCGCCAGCAGCTTGGACGGGGGGCCCTACAATGAGCAGTTCTTC | CASSLDGGPYNEQFF | few | TRBJ2-1 | TRBV5-1 | -
TGCGCCAGCAGCTTGGAGCCGAATTACGAGCAGTACTTC | CASSLEPNYEQYF | - | TRBJ2-7 | TRBV5-1 | -